One sample yielded the 10 T cell receptor beta chains listed below, sequenced in a study of OX40 agonist ivuxolimab in advanced cancers. Some clones are missing from TCRdb's copy, which holds only in-frame ones; the method was immunoSEQ multiplex PCR. The repertoire has some 58,000 clones, about 85% of them found once; the top ten carry about 0.76%. This material consisted of CD4+ or CD8+ T cells sorted from blood, taken in a trial of the OX40 agonist ivuxolimab. The source of these receptors is an adult with an advanced solid tumor such as melanoma, head and neck, liver or kidney cancer.

The chain uses TRBV11-1 and TRBJ2-2, with a weak D call TRBD1 (5 bases). The germline gives CDR1 SGHAT, CDR2 FQDESV (reference sequence). The CDR3 is made up of 15 amino acids. Trimming pared 3 bases from V and 4 bases from J, leaving 12 bases between. CDR3 loop: CASSFLTRGTGELFF. The DNA for the CDR3 is TGTGCCAGCAGCTTCCTCACAAGGGGCACCGGGGAGCTGTTTTTT.

This chain connects TRBV28 to TRBJ2-7; 10 bases map to TRBD2. Germline V gene data show CDR1 as MDHEN and CDR2 as SYDVKM. The CDR3 loop spans 14 amino acids. V lost 6 bases to trimming and J lost 6 bases; unmatched junction nucleotides: 8. The CDR3 nucleotides are TGTGCCAGCAGCTCTTATAGCGGGAGGATCGAGCAGTACTTC. Its translation is CASSSYSGRIEQYF.

V and J are TRBV7-2 and TRBJ2-7; 8 positions match TRBD2. CDR1 SGHTA and CDR2 FQGNSA come from the germline V gene. Unmatched junction bases numbered 11, after V lost 0 bases and J lost 4 bases. The length of the CDR3 is 17 residues. In DNA, the CDR3 is TGTGCCAGCAGCTTAGCAATTCCGGGGGGGTTGATATACGAGCAGTACTTC. Translation gives CASSLAIPGGLIYEQYF.

The CDR3 region is CASSQSLAGGSGTQYF. For the CDR3, the DNA is TGCGCCAGCAGCCAATCCCTAGCGGGAGGGTCCGGGACCCAGTACTTC. This chain uses TRBV4-3 with TRBJ2-5; 12 bases are a match to TRBD2. The CDR3 loop spans 16 amino acids. With 2 bases clipped from V and 7 bases from J, the junction kept 8 bases outside the gene matches. Germline CDR1 and CDR2: LGHNA and YSLEER.

This clone was counted a single time. An end of the junction differs from the germline gene, which may be a read error. In the same sample, other DNA sequences code for this CDR3. The gene calls are TRBV10-3 and TRBJ2-7; D tentatively fits TRBD1 or TRBD2 (5 bases each). The germline V gene has CDR1 ENHRY and CDR2 SYGVKD. This CDR3 is built from 11 residues. CDR3 amino acids: CAISERDEQYF. In nucleotides, the CDR3 is TGTGCCATCAGTGAGCGGGACGAACAGTACTTC.

Of note for this clone: Germline and junction disagree at one end, which may indicate a read error. V and J are TRBV11-2 and TRBJ1-1; no definite D call. The CDR3 sequence is 14 residues long. The germline CDR1 and CDR2 sequences are SGHAT and FQNNGV. The CDR3 reads CASTLGIKNTEAFF. CDR3 DNA: TGTGCCAGCACCTTAGGCATTAAGAACACTGAAGCTTTCTTT.

The chain has TRBV10-3 and TRBJ1-5; 7 positions agree with TRBD1. This CDR3 comprises 15 residues. Germline V gene data show CDR1 as ENHRY and CDR2 as SYGVKD. J was trimmed by 7 bases and V by 3 bases; bases with no gene match: 9. CDR3 nucleotide sequence: TGTGCCATCAGTGAAAGACAGGGTTTGGGACAGCCCCAGCATTTT. This codes for CAISERQGLGQPQHF.

The genes are TRBV6-6 and TRBJ2-6; a weak D match, TRBD2 (6 bases). Deletions cut 2 bases from V and 4 bases from J, with 12 bases between. CDR1 and CDR2 (germline): MNHNY, SVGAGI (reference sequence). The CDR3 spans 16 residues. The CDR3 DNA reads as TGTGCCAGCAGTTACGCGGGAAAGGGCGGGGCCAACGTCCTGACTTTC. Amino acid sequence: CASSYAGKGGANVLTF.

In this sample, this clone turned up once. V gene TRBV6-5 combines with J gene TRBJ2-1; D remains unclear. Germline CDR1 and CDR2: MNHEY and SVGAGI. The V and J ends lost 0 bases and 6 bases respectively, with 6 bases between them. This CDR3 is built from 13 residues. This chain's CDR3 is CASSYSESNEQFF. CDR3 DNA: TGTGCCAGCAGTTACTCGGAATCCAATGAGCAGTTCTTC.

This chain links TRBV6-1 with TRBJ1-1, with D maybe TRBD1 (6 bases). Trimming stripped 5 bases from V and 8 bases from J, with 12 bases between. The CDR3 spans 12 residues. Germline assignment: CDR1 MNHNS and CDR2 SASEGT. The chain's CDR3 is CASSQPGQEAFF. DNA of the CDR3: TGTGCCAGCAGTCAACCTGGACAGGAAGCTTTCTTT.